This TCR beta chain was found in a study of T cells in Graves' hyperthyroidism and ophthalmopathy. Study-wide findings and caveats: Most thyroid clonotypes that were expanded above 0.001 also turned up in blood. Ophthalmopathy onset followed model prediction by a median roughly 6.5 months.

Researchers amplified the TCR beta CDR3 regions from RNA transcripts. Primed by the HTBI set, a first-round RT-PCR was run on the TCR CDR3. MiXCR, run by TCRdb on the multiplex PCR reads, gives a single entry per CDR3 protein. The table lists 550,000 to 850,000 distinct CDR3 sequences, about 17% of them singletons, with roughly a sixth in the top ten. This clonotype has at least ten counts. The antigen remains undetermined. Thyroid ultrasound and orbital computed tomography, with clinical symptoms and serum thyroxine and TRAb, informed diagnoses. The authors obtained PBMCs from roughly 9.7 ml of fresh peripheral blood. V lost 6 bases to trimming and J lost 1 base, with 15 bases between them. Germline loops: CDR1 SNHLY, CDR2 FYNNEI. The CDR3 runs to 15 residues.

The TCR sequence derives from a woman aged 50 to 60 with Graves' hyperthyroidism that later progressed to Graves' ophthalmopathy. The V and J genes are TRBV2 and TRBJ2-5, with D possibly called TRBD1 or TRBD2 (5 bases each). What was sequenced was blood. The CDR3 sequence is CASRERGVGQETQYF. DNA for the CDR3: TGTGCCAGCAGGGAGAGAGGGGTTGGCCAAGAGACCCAGTACTTC.